This T cell receptor (beta chain) was captured in a study of T cells in Graves' hyperthyroidism and ophthalmopathy. Whole-study results and caveats: The model foresaw ophthalmopathy a median roughly 6.3 months prior to onset. Researchers found most expanded thyroid clonotypes above 0.001 in blood as well.

Many counts were recorded for this clonotype. Its antigen remains unidentified. A NOSPECS grade of at least 4, a Clinical Activity Score of at least 3 and duration under 3 months were recorded in ophthalmopathy patients. Germline CDR1 DFQATT, CDR2 SNEGSKA (reference sequence). V lost 1 base and J 3 bases, leaving 10 bases between the germline ends. CDR3 size: 13 residues. Amplification of TCR beta CDR3 regions used RNA as the template. HTBI primers were employed in a first-round RT-PCR of the TCR CDR3. A single record per CDR3 protein comes from TCRdb applying MiXCR to the multiplex PCR reads. In the table there are fewer than 750,000 distinct CDR3 sequences, about 15% of which are singletons.

The chain employs TRBV20-1 and TRBJ2-7; maybe TRBD2 (6 bases). The receptor was isolated from a woman in her thirties or forties with Graves' ophthalmopathy. Sequencing was performed on blood. CDR3 bases: TGCAGTGCTAGAGGTCGCGGGGACTACGAGCAGTACTTC. It translates to CSARGRGDYEQYF.